This record concerns one T cell receptor (beta chain) sequence. This specimen comes from a study of CD8 T cells in Susac syndrome. Trimming removed 6 bases at V and 10 bases at J, with 10 bases between. Germline assignment: CDR1 MNHEY and CDR2 SVGEGT. CDR3 length: 11 amino acids. With random hexamers, about 0.45 to 1 ug RNA was reverse transcribed. In TCRdb, the immunoSEQ multiplex PCR reads were re-called with MiXCR into one record per CDR3 protein. This table holds approximately 200,000 distinct CDR3 sequences, 92% found once. Material for sequencing was CD8+ T cells from PBMCs. V gene TRBV6-2 or TRBV6-3 combines with J gene TRBJ2-1; D unresolved. This clonotype was sampled from a human donor with multiple sclerosis. This CDR3 is CASSPLGEQFF. CDR3 in DNA: TGTGCCAGCAGCCCCTTAGGGGAGCAGTTCTTC.